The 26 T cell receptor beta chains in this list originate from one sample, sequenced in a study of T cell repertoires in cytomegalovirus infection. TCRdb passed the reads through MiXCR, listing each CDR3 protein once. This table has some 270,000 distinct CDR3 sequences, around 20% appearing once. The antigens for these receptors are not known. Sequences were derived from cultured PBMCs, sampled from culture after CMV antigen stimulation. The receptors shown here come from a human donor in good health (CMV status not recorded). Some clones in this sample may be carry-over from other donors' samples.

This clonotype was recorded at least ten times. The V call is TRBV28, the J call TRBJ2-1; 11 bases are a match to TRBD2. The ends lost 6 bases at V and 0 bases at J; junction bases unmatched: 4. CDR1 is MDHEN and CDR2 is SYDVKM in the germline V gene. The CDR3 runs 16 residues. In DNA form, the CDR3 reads TGTGCCAGCAGCCTCGGGACTAGCGGCTCCTACAATGAGCAGTTCTTC. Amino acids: CASSLGTSGSYNEQFF.

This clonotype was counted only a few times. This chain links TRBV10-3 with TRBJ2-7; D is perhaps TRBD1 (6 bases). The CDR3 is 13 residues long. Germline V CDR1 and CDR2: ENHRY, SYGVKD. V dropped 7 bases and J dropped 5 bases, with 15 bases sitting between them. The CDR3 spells CAITGQNSDEQYF. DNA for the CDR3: TGTGCCATCACCGGACAGAATAGCGACGAGCAGTACTTC.

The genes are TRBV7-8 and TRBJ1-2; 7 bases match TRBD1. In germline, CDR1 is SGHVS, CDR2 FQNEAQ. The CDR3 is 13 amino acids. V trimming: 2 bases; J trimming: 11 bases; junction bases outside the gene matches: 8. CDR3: CASSLRDSDSYTF. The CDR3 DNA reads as TGTGCCAGCAGCTTACGGGACAGCGATAGTTACACCTTC.

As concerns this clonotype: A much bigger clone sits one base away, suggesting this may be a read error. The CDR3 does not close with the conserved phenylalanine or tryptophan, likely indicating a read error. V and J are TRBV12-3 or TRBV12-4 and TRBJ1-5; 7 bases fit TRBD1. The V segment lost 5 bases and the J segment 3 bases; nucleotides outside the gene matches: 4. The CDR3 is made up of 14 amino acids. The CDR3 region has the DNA TGTGCCAGCAGTCCAGGGGGTCTCAATCAGCCCCAGCATTCT. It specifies CASSPGGLNQPQHS.

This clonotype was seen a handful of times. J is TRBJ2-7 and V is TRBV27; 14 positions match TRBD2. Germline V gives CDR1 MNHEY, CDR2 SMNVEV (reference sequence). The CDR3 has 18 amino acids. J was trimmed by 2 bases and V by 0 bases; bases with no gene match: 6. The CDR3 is CASSLSPGLAGDPYEQYF. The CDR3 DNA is TGTGCCAGCAGTTTATCCCCGGGACTAGCGGGAGACCCCTACGAGCAGTACTTC.

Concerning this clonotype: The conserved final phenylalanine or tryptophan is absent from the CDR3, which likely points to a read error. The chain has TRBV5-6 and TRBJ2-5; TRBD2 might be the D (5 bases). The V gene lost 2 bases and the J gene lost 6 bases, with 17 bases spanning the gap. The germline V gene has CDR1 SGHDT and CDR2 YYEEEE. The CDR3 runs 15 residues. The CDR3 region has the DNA TGTGCCAGCAGCTTCGTTGCGTCGGCCGGGAAGACCCAGTACTCC. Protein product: CASSFVASAGKTQYS.

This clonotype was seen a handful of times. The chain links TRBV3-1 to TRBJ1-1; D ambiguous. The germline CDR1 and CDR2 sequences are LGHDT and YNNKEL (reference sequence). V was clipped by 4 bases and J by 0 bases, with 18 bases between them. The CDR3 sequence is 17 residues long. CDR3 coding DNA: TGTGCCAGCAGCCGGACTGGTCAAGGGTGGATGAACACTGAAGCTTTCTTT. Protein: CASSRTGQGWMNTEAFF.

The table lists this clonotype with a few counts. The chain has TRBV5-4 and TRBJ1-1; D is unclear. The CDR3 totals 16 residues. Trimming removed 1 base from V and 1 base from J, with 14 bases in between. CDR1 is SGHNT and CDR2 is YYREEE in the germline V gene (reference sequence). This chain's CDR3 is CASSLRPLGKNTEAFF. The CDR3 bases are TGTGCCAGCAGCTTGAGGCCACTCGGGAAGAACACTGAAGCTTTCTTT.

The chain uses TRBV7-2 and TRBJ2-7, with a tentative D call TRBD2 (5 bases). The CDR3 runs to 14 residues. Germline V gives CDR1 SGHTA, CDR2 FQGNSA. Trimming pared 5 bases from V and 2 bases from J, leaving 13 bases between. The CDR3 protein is CASSQGLRAYEQYF. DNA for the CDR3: TGTGCCAGCAGCCAAGGTTTGCGGGCCTACGAGCAGTACTTC.

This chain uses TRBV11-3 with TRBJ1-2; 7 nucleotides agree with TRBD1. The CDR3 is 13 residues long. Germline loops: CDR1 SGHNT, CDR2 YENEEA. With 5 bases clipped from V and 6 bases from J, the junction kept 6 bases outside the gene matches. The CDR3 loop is CASSEGTVNGYTF. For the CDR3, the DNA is TGTGCCAGCAGCGAAGGGACAGTGAATGGCTACACCTTC.

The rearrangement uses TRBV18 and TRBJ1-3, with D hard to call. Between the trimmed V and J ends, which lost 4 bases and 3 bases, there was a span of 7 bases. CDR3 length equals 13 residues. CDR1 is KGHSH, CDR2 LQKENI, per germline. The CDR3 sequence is CASSLMGGNTIYF. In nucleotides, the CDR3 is TGTGCCAGCTCACTTATGGGTGGAAACACCATATATTTT.

CDR3 amino acids: CATSDSLAGDWVNEQFF. CDR3 bases: TGTGCCACCAGTGATTCCCTAGCGGGAGATTGGGTCAATGAGCAGTTCTTC. The chain carries TRBV24-1 and TRBJ2-1, with 10 bases fitting TRBD2. The CDR3 totals 17 residues. The ends lost 2 bases at V and 6 bases at J; junction bases unmatched: 9. Germline loops: CDR1 KGHDR, CDR2 SFDVKD.

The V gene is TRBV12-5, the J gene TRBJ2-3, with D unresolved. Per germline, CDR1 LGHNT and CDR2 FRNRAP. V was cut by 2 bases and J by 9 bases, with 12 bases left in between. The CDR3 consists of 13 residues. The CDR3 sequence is CASGLKEVSTQYF. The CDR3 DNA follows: TGTGCTAGTGGTTTGAAAGAAGTATCGACGCAGTATTTT.

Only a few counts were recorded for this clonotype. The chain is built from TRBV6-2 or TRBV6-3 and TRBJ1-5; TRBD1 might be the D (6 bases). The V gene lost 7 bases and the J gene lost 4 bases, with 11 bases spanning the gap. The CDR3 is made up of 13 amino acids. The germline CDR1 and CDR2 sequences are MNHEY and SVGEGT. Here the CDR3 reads CASNTQGNQPQHF. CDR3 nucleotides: TGTGCCAGCAATACACAGGGTAATCAGCCCCAGCATTTT.

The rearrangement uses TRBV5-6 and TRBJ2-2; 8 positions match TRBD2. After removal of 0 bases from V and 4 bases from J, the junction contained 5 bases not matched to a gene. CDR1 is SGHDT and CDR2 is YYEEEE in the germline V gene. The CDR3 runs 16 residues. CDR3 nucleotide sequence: TGTGCCAGCAGCTTGGTCGGGAGGGCCTTCACCGGGGAGCTGTTTTTT. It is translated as CASSLVGRAFTGELFF.

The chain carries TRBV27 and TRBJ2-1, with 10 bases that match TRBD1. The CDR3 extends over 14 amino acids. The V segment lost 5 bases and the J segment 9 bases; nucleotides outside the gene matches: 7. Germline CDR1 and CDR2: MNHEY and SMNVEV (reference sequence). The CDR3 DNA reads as TGTGCCAGCAGTCCCGGGACAGGGGTTGGTGAGCAGTTCTTC. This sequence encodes CASSPGTGVGEQFF.

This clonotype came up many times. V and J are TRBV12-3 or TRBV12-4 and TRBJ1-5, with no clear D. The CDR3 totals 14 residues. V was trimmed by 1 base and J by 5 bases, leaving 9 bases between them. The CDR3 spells CASSLELGHQPQHF. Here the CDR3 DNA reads TGTGCCAGCAGTTTAGAGCTCGGTCATCAGCCCCAGCATTTT.

The CDR3, as DNA: TGTGCCAGTAGTATAGTAACAGGGGGCAATGAAAAACTGTTTTTT. This sequence encodes CASSIVTGGNEKLFF. The chain is built from TRBV19 and TRBJ1-4; TRBD1 matches at 9 bases. This CDR3 has 15 residues. The V and J ends lost 1 base and 5 bases, in that order; junction bases with no gene match: 2. CDR1 is LNHDA, CDR2 SQIVND, per germline (reference sequence).

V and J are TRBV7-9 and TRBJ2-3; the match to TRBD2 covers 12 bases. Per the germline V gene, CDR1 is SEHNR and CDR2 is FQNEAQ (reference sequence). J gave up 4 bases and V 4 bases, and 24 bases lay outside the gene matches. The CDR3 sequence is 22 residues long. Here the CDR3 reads CASSSTTPGAWTSGTPPDTQYF. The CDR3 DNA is TGTGCCAGCAGCTCAACCACCCCAGGTGCTTGGACTAGCGGGACCCCCCCAGATACGCAGTATTTT.

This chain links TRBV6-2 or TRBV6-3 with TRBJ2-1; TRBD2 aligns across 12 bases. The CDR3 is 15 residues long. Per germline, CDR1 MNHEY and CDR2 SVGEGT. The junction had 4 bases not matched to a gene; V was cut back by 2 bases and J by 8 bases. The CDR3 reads CASSYPPSGRDEQFF. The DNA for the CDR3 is TGTGCCAGCAGTTACCCGCCTAGCGGGAGGGATGAGCAGTTCTTC.

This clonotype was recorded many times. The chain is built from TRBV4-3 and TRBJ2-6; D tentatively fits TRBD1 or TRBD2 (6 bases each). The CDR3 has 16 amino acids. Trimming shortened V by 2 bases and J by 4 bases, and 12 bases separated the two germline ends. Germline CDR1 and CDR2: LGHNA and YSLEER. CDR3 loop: CASSQKTGAGANVLTF. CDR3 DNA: TGCGCCAGCAGCCAAAAGACGGGGGCCGGGGCCAACGTCCTGACTTTC.

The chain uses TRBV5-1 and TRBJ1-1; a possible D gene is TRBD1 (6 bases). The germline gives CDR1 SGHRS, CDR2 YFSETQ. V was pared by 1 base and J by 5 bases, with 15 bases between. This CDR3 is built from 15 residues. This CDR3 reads CASSLRQGMGTEAFF. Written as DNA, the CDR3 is TGCGCCAGCAGCTTGAGGCAGGGGATGGGGACTGAAGCTTTCTTT.

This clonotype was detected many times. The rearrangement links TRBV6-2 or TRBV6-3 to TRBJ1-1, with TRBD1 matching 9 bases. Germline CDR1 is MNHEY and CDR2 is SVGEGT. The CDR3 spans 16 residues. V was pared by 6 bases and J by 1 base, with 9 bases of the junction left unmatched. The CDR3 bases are TGTGCCAGCAGATATTCGGACAGGGGACCGAACACTGAAGCTTTCTTT. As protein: CASRYSDRGPNTEAFF.

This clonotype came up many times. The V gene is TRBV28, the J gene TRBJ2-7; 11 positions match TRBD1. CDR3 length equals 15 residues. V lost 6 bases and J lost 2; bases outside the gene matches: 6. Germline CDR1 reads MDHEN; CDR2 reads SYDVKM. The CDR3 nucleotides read TGTGCCAGCAGACGGACAGGGGGCGGCCCCTACGAGCAGTACTTC. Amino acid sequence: CASRRTGGGPYEQYF.

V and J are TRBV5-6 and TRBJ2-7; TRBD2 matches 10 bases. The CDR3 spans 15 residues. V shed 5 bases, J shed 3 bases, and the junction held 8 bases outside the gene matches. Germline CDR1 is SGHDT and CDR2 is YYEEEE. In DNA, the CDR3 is TGTGCCAGCAGGAAGTCTGGACTAGCGGACTACGAGCAGTACTTC. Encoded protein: CASRKSGLADYEQYF.

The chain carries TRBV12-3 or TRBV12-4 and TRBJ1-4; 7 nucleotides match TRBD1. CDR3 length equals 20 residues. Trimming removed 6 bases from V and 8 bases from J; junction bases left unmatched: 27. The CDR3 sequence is CASSSGLLGQPAGLGEKLFF. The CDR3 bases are TGTGCCAGCAGCTCCGGGCTACTGGGACAGCCCGCGGGGTTGGGAGAAAAACTGTTTTTT.